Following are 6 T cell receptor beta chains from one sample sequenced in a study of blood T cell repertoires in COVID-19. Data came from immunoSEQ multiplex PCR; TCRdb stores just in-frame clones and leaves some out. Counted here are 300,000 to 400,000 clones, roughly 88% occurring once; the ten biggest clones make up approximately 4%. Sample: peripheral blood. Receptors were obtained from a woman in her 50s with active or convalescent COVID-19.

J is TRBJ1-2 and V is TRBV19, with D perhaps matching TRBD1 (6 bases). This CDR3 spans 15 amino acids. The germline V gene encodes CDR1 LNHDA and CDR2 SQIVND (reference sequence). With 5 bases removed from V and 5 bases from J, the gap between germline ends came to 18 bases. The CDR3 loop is CASSVPRGQRYGYTF. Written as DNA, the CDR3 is TGTGCCAGTAGTGTACCCCGCGGACAGAGGTATGGCTACACCTTC.

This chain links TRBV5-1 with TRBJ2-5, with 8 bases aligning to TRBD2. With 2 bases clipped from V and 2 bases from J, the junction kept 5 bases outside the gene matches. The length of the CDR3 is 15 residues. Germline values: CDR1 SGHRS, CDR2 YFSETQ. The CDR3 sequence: CASSFSAGDQETQYF. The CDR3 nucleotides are TGCGCCAGCAGCTTTTCAGCGGGGGATCAAGAGACCCAGTACTTC. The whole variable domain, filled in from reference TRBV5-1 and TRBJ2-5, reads KAGVTQTPRYLIKTRGQQVTLSCSPISGHRSVSWYQQTPGQGLQFLFEYFSETQRNKGNFPGRFSGRQFSNSRSEMNVSTLELGDSALYLCASSFSAGDQETQYFGPGTRLLVL.

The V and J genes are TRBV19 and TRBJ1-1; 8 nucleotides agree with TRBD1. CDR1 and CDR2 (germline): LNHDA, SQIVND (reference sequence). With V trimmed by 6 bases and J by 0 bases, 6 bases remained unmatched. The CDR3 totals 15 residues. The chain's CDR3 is CASRIGQGLNTEAFF. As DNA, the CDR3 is TGTGCCAGTAGGATCGGACAGGGATTGAACACTGAAGCTTTCTTT.

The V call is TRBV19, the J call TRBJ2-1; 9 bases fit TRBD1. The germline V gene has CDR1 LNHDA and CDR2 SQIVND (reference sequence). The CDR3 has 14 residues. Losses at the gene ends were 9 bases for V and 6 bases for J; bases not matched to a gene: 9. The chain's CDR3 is CASSGQGYRNEQFF. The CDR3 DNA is TGTGCCAGCTCTGGACAGGGGTATCGCAATGAGCAGTTCTTC.

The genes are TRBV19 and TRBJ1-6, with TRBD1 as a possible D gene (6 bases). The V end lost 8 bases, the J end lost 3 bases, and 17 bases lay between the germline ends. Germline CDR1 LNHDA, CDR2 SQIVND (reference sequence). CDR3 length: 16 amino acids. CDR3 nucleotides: TGTGCCAGTGGAGGACCGCAGGGGCGCTATAATTCACCCCTCCACTTT. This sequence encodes CASGGPQGRYNSPLHF.

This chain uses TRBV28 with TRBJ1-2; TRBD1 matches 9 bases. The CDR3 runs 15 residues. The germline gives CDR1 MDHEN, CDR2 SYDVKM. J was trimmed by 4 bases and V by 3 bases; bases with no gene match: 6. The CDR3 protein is CASSFGDRAAYGYTF. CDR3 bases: TGTGCCAGCAGTTTCGGGGACAGGGCGGCCTATGGCTACACCTTC.